This TCR beta chain comes out of a study of cytomegalovirus exposure and HLA in healthy donors. General study findings and limits: The study flagged some 170 TCR beta chains as cytomegalovirus-associated.

About this clone: The antigen remains unidentified.

The J segment lost 8 bases and the V segment lost 8 bases, leaving 12 bases of the junction unmatched. From germline, CDR1 is MNHNY and CDR2 SVGAGI (reference sequence). The CDR3 length is 16 residues. Primers included in the PCR were 60 Vbeta and 13 Jbeta primers. TCRdb keeps only in-frame clones here, not all; method: immunoSEQ multiplex PCR. In the table there are over 90,000 clones, 75% to 85% of which are singletons. This receptor was taken from a woman between 18 and 29 years old in good health and CMV-seropositive. Material: PBMCs. The chain combines TRBV6-6 with TRBJ1-6; 10 bases are shared with TRBD1. The CDR3 loop reads CASLAGQGISHSPLHF. CDR3 DNA sequence: TGTGCCAGCCTAGCGGGACAGGGGATTTCTCATTCACCCCTCCACTTT.